This TCR beta chain was recorded in a study of graft-versus-host responses after intestinal transplantation. This CDR3 contains 13 residues. Germline-derived CDR1 and CDR2 are MNHEY and SVGAGI. The ends were cut back, 4 bases at V and 1 base at J, with 7 bases in the middle. Sequencing used immunoSEQ multiplex PCR; TCRdb keeps in-frame clones, though not all of them. The data show 10,000 to 15,000 clones, roughly 93% seen once. The chain combines TRBV6-5 with TRBJ1-1; no firm D call. The starting material was PBMCs, obtained approximately 35 months after intestinal transplantation. The source of this sequence is a human patient who received an intestinal transplant, so some T cells may come from the graft donor. The CDR3 DNA reads TGTGCCAGCAGTTCGGCGGAGAACACTGAAGCTTTCTTT. Protein: CASSSAENTEAFF.